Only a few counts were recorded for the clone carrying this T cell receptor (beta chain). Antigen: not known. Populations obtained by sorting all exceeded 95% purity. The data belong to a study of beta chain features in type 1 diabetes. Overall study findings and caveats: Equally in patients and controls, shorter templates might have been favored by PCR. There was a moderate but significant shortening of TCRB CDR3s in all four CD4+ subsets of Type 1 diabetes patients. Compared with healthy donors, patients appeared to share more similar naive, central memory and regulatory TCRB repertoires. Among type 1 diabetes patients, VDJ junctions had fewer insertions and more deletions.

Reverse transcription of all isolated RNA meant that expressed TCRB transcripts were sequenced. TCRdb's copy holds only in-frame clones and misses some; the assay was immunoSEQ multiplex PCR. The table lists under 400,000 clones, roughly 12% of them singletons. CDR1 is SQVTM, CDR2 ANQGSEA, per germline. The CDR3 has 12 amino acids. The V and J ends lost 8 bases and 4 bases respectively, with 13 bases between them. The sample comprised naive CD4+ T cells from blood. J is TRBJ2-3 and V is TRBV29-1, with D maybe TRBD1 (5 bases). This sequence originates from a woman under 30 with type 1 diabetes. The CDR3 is CSIGWGADTQYF. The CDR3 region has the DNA TGCAGCATCGGCTGGGGCGCAGATACGCAGTATTTT.